A selection of T cell receptor beta chains follows, all from one sample in a study of blood T cell repertoires in COVID-19. Sequencing used immunoSEQ multiplex PCR; TCRdb keeps in-frame clones, though not all of them. The table records around 200,000 clones, roughly nine tenths of them present only once. Specimen: peripheral blood. Receptors were obtained from a woman aged 45-59 years with acute or convalescent COVID-19. CDR3s include the opening cysteine and the closing phenylalanine or tryptophan. The order of the fields is D gene, J gene, clone size, V gene, CDR3 DNA, CDR3 protein. D genes are given only for firm matches. Clone size is not always given. Where it is, it says once, few, many or a class for expanded clones.

TRBD2	TRBJ2-1	NA	TRBV5-5	TGTGCCAGCAGCGCGGGACTAACTAGCTCCTACAATGAGCAGTTCTTC	CASSAGLTSSYNEQFF
NA	TRBJ2-3	NA	TRBV11-2	TGTGCCAGCAGCCGCGAATGGGCGAGCACAGATACGCAGTATTTT	CASSREWASTDTQYF
TRBD2	TRBJ2-7	NA	TRBV9	TGTGCCAGCAGCGTAGGGGCTAGCGGAGGCTACGAGCAGTACTTC	CASSVGASGGYEQYF
NA	TRBJ1-2	NA	TRBV19	TGTGCCAGTAGTATAGATGGGGAGTATGGCTACACCTTC	CASSIDGEYGYTF
NA	TRBJ2-7	NA	TRBV11-3	TGTGCCAGCAGCCCCTACTACGGGGGTCGAAACGAGCAGTACTTC	CASSPYYGGRNEQYF
TRBD2	TRBJ2-1	NA	TRBV5-1	TGCGCCAGCAGCTTAGATAGCGGGAGGGCCGGGGATGAGCAGTTCTTC	CASSLDSGRAGDEQFF
NA	TRBJ2-3	NA	TRBV24-1	TGTGCCACCAGTGATTCGGGCAGGGGCCTAATAGATACGCAGTATTTT	CATSDSGRGLIDTQYF
TRBD1	TRBJ2-6	once	TRBV19	TGTGCCAGTAGTAAAACCGGGACAGCAGTTTCTGGGGCCAACGTCCTGACTTTC	CASSKTGTAVSGANVLTF
NA	TRBJ1-2	NA	TRBV6-4	TGTGCCAGCAGTCCGGGAGAGGGAACAACTTATGGCTACACCTTC	CASSPGEGTTYGYTF
TRBD2	TRBJ2-7	few	TRBV15	TGTGCCACCAGCCAGGAACTAGCGAGCTACGAGCAGTACTTC	CATSQELASYEQYF
NA	TRBJ1-4	NA	TRBV7-9	TGTGCCAGCAGCTCACCACCGGGACACGGTGAAAAACTGTTTTTT	CASSSPPGHGEKLFF
TRBD2	TRBJ2-1	NA	TRBV5-8	TGTGCCAGCAGGCCGGGACTAGCAAGTGTGAATGAGCAGTTCTTC	CASRPGLASVNEQFF
NA	TRBJ1-1	once	TRBV5-4	TGTGCCAGCAGCCCAGGACGGACTTACACTGAAGCTTTCTTT	CASSPGRTYTEAFF
NA	TRBJ1-5	NA	TRBV10-3	TGTGCCATCAGTGAGTCGATCAGGGGCAGACAGCCCCAGCATTTT	CAISESIRGRQPQHF
NA	TRBJ1-5	NA	TRBV7-8	TGTGCCAGCAGCTTAGAGCCAGGTATATTGCAGCCCCAGCATTTT	CASSLEPGILQPQHF
TRBD1	TRBJ1-6	once	TRBV15	TGTGCCACCAGCAGACAACAGGGGGCCTTTTCACCCCTCCACTTT	CATSRQQGAFSPLHF
TRBD2	TRBJ2-1	NA	TRBV5-1	TGCGCCAGCAGCCTTTCTAGCGGGGGGGCCTATGAGCAGTTCTTC	CASSLSSGGAYEQFF
NA	TRBJ2-6	NA	TRBV11-2	TGTGCCAGCAGCCCCCGGTTTCCTGGGGCCAACGTCCTGACTTTC	CASSPRFPGANVLTF
NA	TRBJ1-6	NA	TRBV12-3/TRBV12-4	TGTGCCAGCAGCCCCCTTCTAAATTCACCCCTCCACTTT	CASSPLLNSPLHF
TRBD2	TRBJ2-1	NA	TRBV14	TGTGCCAGCAGCCACTTAGCTAGCGGGGAACAGGGTGAGCAGTTCTTC	CASSHLASGEQGEQFF
TRBD2	TRBJ2-2	NA	TRBV10-1	TGCGCCAGCAGTGAGAGTAGCGGGAGTGTGACCGGGGAGCTGTTTTTT	CASSESSGSVTGELFF
TRBD1	TRBJ1-2	few	TRBV10-3	TGTGCCATCAGGAACAGGGGGGTTGGCTACACCTTC	CAIRNRGVGYTF
TRBD2	TRBJ2-2	NA	TRBV7-2	TGTGCCAGCAGCCGTCTAACCGGGACTAGAGGGGAGCTGTTTTTT	CASSRLTGTRGELFF
TRBD1	TRBJ2-7	NA	TRBV6-1	TGTGCCAGCAGTGGAATTTGGGGGGGACAGGGGGACGAGCAGTACTTC	CASSGIWGGQGDEQYF
TRBD2	TRBJ2-3	once	TRBV7-9	TGTGCCAGCAGGGGAGGTGAGCGGGGGGCCACAGATACGCAGTATTTT	CASRGGERGATDTQYF
NA	TRBJ2-7	NA	TRBV13	TGTGCCAGCAGCTTTAGAGTGCGGGCCCTTGGTCTCTACGAGCAGTACTTC	CASSFRVRALGLYEQYF
TRBD2	TRBJ2-7	NA	TRBV3-1/TRBV3-2	TGTGCCAGCAGCCCCAGCGGGAGCGGCGAGCAGTACTTC	CASSPSGSGEQYF
TRBD1	TRBJ1-4	NA	TRBV11-3	TGTGCCAGCAGCTTAGGACAGGGGGCCGGTGAAAAACTGTTTTTT	CASSLGQGAGEKLFF
TRBD1	TRBJ1-1	NA	TRBV25-1	TGTGCCAGCAGTGGGGGGACAGGAGGAACGGAGGATGGGACTGAAGCTTTCTTT	CASSGGTGGTEDGTEAFF
NA	TRBJ2-4	NA	TRBV19	TGTGCCAGTAGTATACGGAGGGACGTAAACATTCAGTACTTC	CASSIRRDVNIQYF
NA	TRBJ2-3	NA	TRBV18	TGTGCCAGCTCACCACCGAACACGGGGGGCCGGGGAGATACGCAGTATTTT	CASSPPNTGGRGDTQYF
NA	TRBJ2-7	NA	TRBV19	TGTGCCAGTAGTATATGGGGCAGTGGTTCCTACGAGCAGTACTTC	CASSIWGSGSYEQYF
NA	TRBJ2-1	once	TRBV7-7	TGTGCCAGCAGCCCCCAACAGGGCCCTCTCCATGAGCAGTTCTTC	CASSPQQGPLHEQFF
NA	TRBJ2-7	few	TRBV14	TGTGCCAGCAGTCTCGGTTGGGGTCAGGGGACCTACGAGCAGTACTTC	CASSLGWGQGTYEQYF
NA	TRBJ2-3	NA	TRBV6-2/TRBV6-3	TGTGCCAGCAGCCCCCGCGACTTTGCCCCGCAGTATTTT	CASSPRDFAPQYF
TRBD1	TRBJ1-2	NA	TRBV6-5	TGTGCCAGCACAGGGACAGTTAGAAACTATGGCTACACCTTC	CASTGTVRNYGYTF
TRBD2	TRBJ2-2	NA	TRBV11-2	TGTGCCAGCAGCTTTTACGGGGGGGCCGATACCGGGGAGCTGTTTTTT	CASSFYGGADTGELFF
TRBD2	TRBJ2-5	NA	TRBV5-1	TGCGCCAGCAGCCCGGGGGGAAACCAAGAGACCCAGTACTTC	CASSPGGNQETQYF
TRBD2	TRBJ2-5	once	TRBV11-3	TGTGCCAGCAGCCAACTAGCGGGGTACCAAGAGACCCAGTACTTC	CASSQLAGYQETQYF
NA	TRBJ1-6	NA	TRBV19	TGTGCCAGTAATAGGGGGGGGATCTCCTATAATTCACCCCTCCACTTT	CASNRGGISYNSPLHF